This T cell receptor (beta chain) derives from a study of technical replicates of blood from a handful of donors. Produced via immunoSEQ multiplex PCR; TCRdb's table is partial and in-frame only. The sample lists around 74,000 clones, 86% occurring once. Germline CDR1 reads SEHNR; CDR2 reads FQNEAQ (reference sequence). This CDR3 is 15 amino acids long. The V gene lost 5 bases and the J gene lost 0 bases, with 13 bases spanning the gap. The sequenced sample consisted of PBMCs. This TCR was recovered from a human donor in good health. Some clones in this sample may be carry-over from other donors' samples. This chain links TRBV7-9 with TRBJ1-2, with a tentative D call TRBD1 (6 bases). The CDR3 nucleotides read TGTGCCAGCAGCCGGGGGGGCACCGCTAACTATGGCTACACCTTC. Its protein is CASSRGGTANYGYTF.